These 17 T cell receptor beta chains came from one sample sequenced in a study of CD8+ T cells in alopecia areata. Combined cutaneous lymph node cells underwent sorting by CD4, CD8alpha, NKG2D, NKG2ACE and additional markers. Extraction of RNA preceded its reverse transcription into cDNA, which served as the sequencing template. Sequenced by immunoSEQ multiplex PCR; TCRdb stores in-frame clones only, minus some. This sample comprises approximately 300,000 clones, none seen once only. The sequenced material came from CD4+ T cells sorted from a lymph node. The receptors come from a C3H/HeJ mouse with alopecia areata. MHC haplotype: H2-k.

This clone was counted a few times. Here the gene names and germline are mouse. The read is 4 residues too short to cover the CDR3 end, so that end is filled in from the germline J gene. V usage is TRBV13-1 and J usage is TRBJ2-7, with TRBD2 matching over 9 bases. After removal of 0 bases from V and 3 bases from J, the junction contained 4 bases not matched to a gene. Germline V lookup: CDR1 NSHNY, CDR2 SYGAGN. CDR3 length: 15 residues. This chain's CDR3 is CASSDAWGGRYEQYF. CDR3 bases read: TGTGCCAGCAGTGATGCCTGGGGGGGGCGCTAT.

A note on this clone: Here the gene names and germline are mouse. The read halts 4 residues ahead of the CDR3 end, with the missing end drawn from the germline J gene. The rearrangement uses TRBV19 and TRBJ2-1, with D possibly TRBD1 on 5 matching bases. CDR1 is FNHDT, CDR2 SITEND, per germline (reference sequence). The CDR3 is made up of 14 amino acids. The germline V and J ends were trimmed by 4 bases and 2 bases, with 10 bases remaining between them. CDR3 sequence: CASSPQGYYAEQFF. CDR3 DNA, as far as it was read: TGTGCCAGCAGTCCTCAGGGTTACTATGCT.

This clone has a handful of counts. Mouse names are used for the genes. The read gets to within 4 residues of the CDR3 end, and the germline J gene fills in the rest. The sample has other DNA sequences that encode this CDR3 too. The genes are TRBV1 and TRBJ2-1; 8 bases are shared with TRBD2. The junction had 0 bases not matched to a gene; V was cut back by 1 base and J by 4 bases. Germline-derived CDR1 and CDR2 are NSQYPW and LRSPGD (reference sequence). The CDR3 covers 14 residues. CDR3 bases read: TGCACCTGCAGTGCAGTGGGGGGGTATGCT. Translating it yields CTCSAVGGYA. From start to end, the CDR3 is CTCSAVGGYAEQFF. The entire variable domain, with the rest obtained from reference TRBV1 and TRBJ2-1, is as follows: VTLLEQNPRWRLVPRGQAVNLRCILKNSQYPWMSWYQQDLQKQLQWLFTLRSPGDKEVKSLPGADYLATRVTDTELRLQVANMSQGRTLYCTCSAVGGYAEQFFGPGTRLTVL.

This clone has more than one count but fewer than ten. The germline and genes are mouse ones. The read gets to within 4 residues of the CDR3 end, and the germline J gene fills in the rest. The J gene is TRBJ2-2, the V gene TRBV31; the match to TRBD1 covers 8 bases. J gave up 4 bases and V 3 bases, and 4 bases lay outside the gene matches. The CDR3 sequence is 14 residues long. Germline assignment: CDR1 GKSSPN and CDR2 SITVG. The CDR3 DNA, read in part, is TGTGCCTGGAGGACAGGGGCTGGCACCGGG. Its protein is CAWRTGAGTG. The entire CDR3 is CAWRTGAGTGQLYF. Variable domain in full (rest from reference TRBV31 and TRBJ2-2): AQTIHQWPVAEIKAVGSPLSLGCTIKGKSSPNLYWYWQATGGTLQQLFYSITVGQVESVVQLNLSASRPKDDQFILSTEKLLLSHSGFYLCAWRTGAGTGQLYFGEGSKLTVL.

This clone was observed a few times. Here the gene names and germline are mouse. The read is 4 residues too short to cover the CDR3 end, so that end is filled in from the germline J gene. The chain joins TRBV3 to TRBJ2-1; 11 bases fit TRBD1. The CDR3 has 16 amino acids. CDR1 and CDR2 (germline): SNHLY, FYNGKV (reference sequence). After removal of 1 base from V and 2 bases from J, the junction contained 1 base not matched to a gene. CDR3 sequence reads: CASSLGGQGDYAEQFF. The CDR3 DNA, read in part, is TGTGCCAGCAGCTTAGGGGGACAGGGGGACTATGCT.

Comment on this clone: The gene symbols are mouse symbols. The CDR3 end is not reached by the read, which stops 4 residues before it; the germline J gene fills it in. The rearrangement joins TRBV13-3 to TRBJ1-1; 7 bases are shared with TRBD1. CDR3 size: 15 residues. CDR1 NNHDY and CDR2 SYVADS come from the germline V gene. The ends lost 0 bases at V and 1 base at J; junction bases unmatched: 3. Incomplete CDR3 DNA: TGTGCCAGCAGTGATGGCCAGGGGGGAAACACA. As protein: CASSDGQGGNT. The complete CDR3 sequence is CASSDGQGGNTEVFF.

In the case of this clone: Gene names refer to mouse genes. The CDR3 extends 4 residues past the end of the read, so its final part is completed from the germline J gene. In the same sample, other DNA sequences code for this CDR3. The rearrangement links TRBV1 to TRBJ2-4; D not certain. The germline V gene has CDR1 NSQYPW and CDR2 LRSPGD (reference sequence). The CDR3 is 14 residues long. V dropped 0 bases and J dropped 0 bases, with 4 bases sitting between them. The part of the CDR3 DNA that was read is TGCACCTGCAGTGCAGACACCAGTCAAAAC. This codes for CTCSADTSQN. The entire CDR3 protein reads CTCSADTSQNTLYF.

Concerning this clone: The gene symbols are mouse symbols. The CDR3 extends 4 residues past the end of the read, so its final part is completed from the germline J gene. The V gene is TRBV1, the J gene TRBJ2-7; 9 nucleotides agree with TRBD1. V was clipped by 0 bases and J by 3 bases; unmatched bases: 3. The germline gives CDR1 NSQYPW, CDR2 LRSPGD (reference sequence). The CDR3 has 15 residues. Here the CDR3 reads CTCSAERQGVYEQYF. CDR3 DNA, as far as it was read: TGCACCTGCAGTGCAGAACGACAGGGGGTCTAT.

Worth noting for this clone: Genes and germline come from the mouse. CDR3 sequence: CTCRDGTGGKDTQYF. CDR3 DNA (partial): TGCACCTGCAGGGACGGGACTGGGGGAAAAGAC. The chain combines TRBV1 with TRBJ2-5; 11 nucleotides match TRBD2. The sequence runs out 4 residues before the end of the CDR3; the remainder is reconstructed from the germline J gene. CDR1 NSQYPW and CDR2 LRSPGD come from the germline V gene (reference sequence). CDR3 length: 15 residues. Based on the CDR3 plus reference TRBV1 and TRBJ2-5, the full variable domain is VTLLEQNPRWRLVPRGQAVNLRCILKNSQYPWMSWYQQDLQKQLQWLFTLRSPGDKEVKSLPGADYLATRVTDTELRLQVANMSQGRTLYCTCRDGTGGKDTQYFGPGTRLLVL.

This clone has more than one count but fewer than ten. Gene names refer to mouse genes. The read stops 4 residues short of the end of the CDR3; the missing end is completed from the germline J gene. The identical CDR3 is also encoded by other nucleotide sequences in the sample. The chain recombines TRBV13-1 with TRBJ2-7; 11 bases line up with TRBD2. The CDR3 is 15 amino acids. Trimming cost V 2 bases and J 1 base; bases outside gene matches: 2. Germline V gene lookup returns CDR1 NSHNY and CDR2 SYGAGN. The CDR3 sequence: CASSEGDWGSYEQYF. The CDR3 DNA, read in part, is TGTGCCAGCAGTGAGGGGGACTGGGGGTCCTAT.

For this clone: Gene labels here are mouse ones. The CDR3 is cut off 4 residues early in the read; its end comes from the germline J gene. The V gene is TRBV13-1, the J gene TRBJ2-7, with 7 bases identical to TRBD2. The CDR3 totals 12 residues. Germline CDR1 is NSHNY and CDR2 is SYGAGN. The sequenced CDR3 bases are TGTGCCAGCAAATCGACTGGGTAT. Its protein product is CASKSTGY. The complete CDR3 sequence is CASKSTGYEQYF.

This clone was detected only a few times. Genes and germline come from the mouse. From the germline J gene comes the end of the CDR3, since the read stops 4 residues before it. The V and J genes are TRBV29 and TRBJ2-3, with D tentatively TRBD2 (6 bases). Trimming pared 7 bases from V and 0 bases from J, leaving 14 bases between. This CDR3 is 15 amino acids long. Germline V gene lookup returns CDR1 MSHET and CDR2 SYDVDS. CDR3 loop: CASKAGASSAETLYF. The CDR3 DNA, read in part, is TGTGCTAGCAAAGCTGGGGCTTCTAGTGCAGAA.

This clone came up a few times. Gene names refer to mouse genes. Read coverage stops 4 residues before the CDR3 terminus; the germline J gene supplies the remainder. The rearrangement links TRBV5 to TRBJ2-4, with 8 bases identical to TRBD2. V dropped 2 bases and J dropped 1; count of bases not matched to a gene: 2. There are 15 residues in the CDR3. Germline CDR1 LGHNA, CDR2 YNLKQL (reference sequence). The CDR3 region is CASSQTGGGQNTLYF. The sequenced CDR3 bases are TGTGCCAGCAGCCAAACTGGGGGCGGTCAAAAC.

In this sample, this clone turned up a few times. The genes are named according to mouse. The read finishes 3 residues shy of the CDR3 end, and the germline J gene is used to complete it. Other DNA sequences in this specimen translate into the identical CDR3. V gene TRBV19 combines with J gene TRBJ1-6; D is undetermined. TRBJ1-6 is filed as an ORF, its function uncertain. CDR1 is FNHDT and CDR2 is SITEND in the germline V gene (reference sequence). This CDR3 has 13 amino acids. The V end lost 0 bases, the J end lost 7 bases, and 5 bases lay between the germline ends. The CDR3 bases that were read are TGTGCCAGCAGTATAGCTGGGAATTCGCCC. This sequence encodes CASSIAGNSP. The entire CDR3 reads CASSIAGNSPLYF.

This clone came up a few times. Germline and genes: mouse. The DNA ends 4 residues before the CDR3 does, and the rest of the CDR3 is filled in from the germline J gene. V gene TRBV19 combines with J gene TRBJ2-1; 10 bases align to TRBD2. CDR3 length: 13 residues. From germline, CDR1 is FNHDT and CDR2 SITEND (reference sequence). V trimming: 6 bases; J trimming: 5 bases; junction bases outside the gene matches: 2. The sequenced part of the CDR3 DNA is TGTGCCAGCACCGGGACTGGGGATGCT. This gives the protein CASTGTGDA. The entire CDR3 reads CASTGTGDAEQFF.

A note on this clone: Each gene name is a mouse one. This specimen includes other DNA sequences encoding the same CDR3. CDR3: CTCSAGGPYAEQFF. The sequenced CDR3 bases are TGCACCTGCAGTGCTGGGGGGCCGTATGCT. The chain couples TRBV1 to TRBJ2-1; D may be TRBD2 (7 bases). Sequencing ends 4 residues short of the CDR3 end; the germline J gene provides the rest. The CDR3 spans 14 residues. Germline assignment: CDR1 NSQYPW and CDR2 LRSPGD (reference sequence). V lost 3 bases and J lost 4, with 10 bases in between.

As regards this clone: Mouse names are used for the genes. Partial CDR3 DNA: TGTGCCAGCAGTGAAAGACAGTTTAACCAAGAC. It translates to CASSERQFNQD. From start to end, the CDR3 is CASSERQFNQDTQYF. V gene TRBV13-1 combines with J gene TRBJ2-5; D perhaps matches TRBD1 (5 bases). The CDR3 is cut off 4 residues early in the read; its end comes from the germline J gene. The CDR3 has 15 residues. Germline V gene data show CDR1 as NSHNY and CDR2 as SYGAGN. Trimming shortened V by 2 bases and J by 0 bases, and 10 bases separated the two germline ends.